Presented here are 27 T cell receptor beta chains from one specimen sequenced in a study of blood T cell repertoires in COVID-19. The protocol was immunoSEQ multiplex PCR, while the TCRdb copy is restricted to in-frame clones and leaves out a portion. The top ten hold under 3% of the sample, which has about 98,000 clones, approximately 86% seen once. Material for sequencing was peripheral blood. All receptors come from a man aged 45-65 years with active or convalescent COVID-19.

This clone showed up just a few times. The chain couples TRBV28 to TRBJ1-1, with 7 positions matching TRBD1. The length of the CDR3 is 16 residues. V was clipped by 8 bases and J by 0 bases; unmatched bases: 12. Germline CDR1 MDHEN, CDR2 SYDVKM. The CDR3 region has the DNA TGTGCCAGCCCCCCCCCGACAGGGCCCCTGAACACTGAAGCTTTCTTT. It yields the protein CASPPPTGPLNTEAFF.

The genes are TRBV10-3 and TRBJ1-2, with 8 positions matching TRBD1. This CDR3 is 15 amino acids long. The V gene end was trimmed by 3 bases and the J gene end by 4 bases; junction bases not matched to a gene: 7. CDR1 is ENHRY and CDR2 is SYGVKD in the germline V gene. The CDR3: CAISDSGGAVYGYTF. Written as DNA, the CDR3 is TGTGCCATCAGTGATTCAGGGGGCGCGGTCTATGGCTACACCTTC.

The CDR3 DNA reads TGTGCCAGCAGGCGGGGCACAGATACGCAGTATTTT. Translation: CASRRGTDTQYF. This rearrangement joins TRBV6-5 to TRBJ2-3, with a tentative D call TRBD2 (5 bases). Germline CDR1 is MNHEY and CDR2 is SVGAGI. The V end lost 6 bases, the J end lost 1 base, and 5 bases lay between the germline ends. This CDR3 contains 12 residues.

The CDR3 nucleotides are TGTGCCAGCAGTTCCGGGACAGGGAACCATCAGCCCCAGCATTTT. This translates into CASSSGTGNHQPQHF. The chain employs TRBV28 and TRBJ1-5; 9 nucleotides match TRBD1. Germline-derived CDR1 and CDR2 are MDHEN and SYDVKM. The junction had 6 bases not matched to a gene; V was cut back by 4 bases and J by 5 bases. The CDR3 has 15 amino acids.

This clone was counted between two and nine times. This chain connects TRBV29-1 to TRBJ2-7, with 12 bases fitting TRBD2. The CDR3 contains 15 residues. Trimming removed 3 bases from V and 6 bases from J; junction bases left unmatched: 9. Per germline, CDR1 SQVTM and CDR2 ANQGSEA. In nucleotides, the CDR3 is TGCAGCGTTGAGATGCTAGCGGGGGGGAACTTCGAGCAGTACTTC. Its protein is CSVEMLAGGNFEQYF.

The table lists this clone with a count of one. The chain recombines TRBV5-8 with TRBJ1-1, with 9 bases fitting TRBD1. The CDR3 consists of 14 residues. Germline values: CDR1 SGHTS, CDR2 YDEGEE. V was pared by 4 bases and J by 4 bases, with 5 bases of the junction left unmatched. The CDR3: CASSVHRGLTEAFF. CDR3 in DNA: TGTGCCAGCAGCGTCCACAGGGGGCTCACTGAAGCTTTCTTT. Filled out from reference TRBV5-8 and TRBJ1-1, the complete variable domain reads EAGVTQSPTHLIKTRGQQATLRCSPISGHTSVYWYQQALGLGLQFLLWYDEGEERNRGNFPPRFSGRQFPNYSSELNVNALELEDSALYLCASSVHRGLTEAFFGQGTRLTVV.

V is TRBV3-1 (or the pseudogene TRBV3-2) and J is TRBJ2-2; tentatively, D is TRBD2 (6 bases). This CDR3 comprises 14 residues. V lost 4 bases and J lost 3, with 9 bases in between. Germline CDR1 reads LGHDT; CDR2 reads YNNKEL (reference sequence). CDR3 DNA: TGTGCCAGCAGCCTAATAGCGGACACCGGGGAGCTGTTTTTT. It codes for CASSLIADTGELFF.

The chain has TRBV10-1 and TRBJ1-1, with no clear D. V was shortened by 3 bases and J by 5 bases, with 7 bases between the two germline ends. CDR3 length: 12 amino acids. Germline loops: CDR1 WNHNN, CDR2 SYGVQD (reference sequence). The CDR3 reads CASSDRWTEAFF. Written as DNA, the CDR3 is TGCGCCAGCAGTGACCGGTGGACTGAAGCTTTCTTT.

The rearrangement links TRBV7-8 to TRBJ2-6; weak D call: TRBD2 (5 bases). This CDR3 spans 17 amino acids. From germline, CDR1 is SGHVS and CDR2 FQNEAQ. The ends were cut back, 5 bases at V and 3 bases at J, with 17 bases in the middle. This CDR3 reads CASSAGEGSFGANVLTF. Written as DNA, the CDR3 is TGTGCCAGCAGCGCTGGGGAAGGGAGTTTTGGGGCCAACGTCCTGACTTTC. Supplemented by reference TRBV7-8 and TRBJ2-6, the full variable domain reads GAGVSQSPRYKVAKRGQDVALRCDPISGHVSLFWYQQALGQGPEFLTYFQNEAQLDKSGLPSDRFFAERPEGSVSTLKIQRTQQEDSAVYLCASSAGEGSFGANVLTFGAGSRLTVL.

The V call is TRBV5-6, the J call TRBJ2-1; the match to TRBD2 covers 7 bases. J gave up 2 bases and V 2 bases, and 10 bases lay outside the gene matches. This CDR3 has 17 amino acids. CDR1 and CDR2 (germline): SGHDT, YYEEEE. Written as DNA, the CDR3 is TGTGCCAGCAGCTTAGGGCGGGGGTCCGGGGCCTACAATGAGCAGTTCTTC. Translating gives CASSLGRGSGAYNEQFF.

This chain connects TRBV10-3 to TRBJ2-5; D is possibly TRBD1 (5 bases). Germline CDR1 ENHRY, CDR2 SYGVKD. The CDR3 runs to 16 residues. Trimming took off 2 bases at V and 5 bases at J, with 18 bases between the two ends. CDR3 coding DNA: TGTGCCATCAGTGAGGCGAATTCAGGGCTCAGGGAGACCCAGTACTTC. As protein: CAISEANSGLRETQYF.

The V gene is TRBV28, the J gene TRBJ2-1; TRBD2 agrees at 11 bases. Unmatched junction bases numbered 3, after V lost 4 bases and J lost 4 bases. The V gene's germline CDR1 is MDHEN and CDR2 SYDVKM. There are 15 residues in the CDR3. CDR3 DNA: TGTGCCAGCAGTTCCTCTAGCGGGGGGTACAATGAGCAGTTCTTC. Encoded protein: CASSSSSGGYNEQFF.

V gene TRBV11-1 combines with J gene TRBJ2-5; D gene uncertain. V gave up 4 bases and J gave up 3 bases, with 3 bases separating them. There are 11 residues in the CDR3. CDR1 is SGHAT, CDR2 FQDESV, per germline (reference sequence). The CDR3 sequence: CASSSEETQYF. In DNA, the CDR3 is TGTGCCAGCAGCTCTGAAGAGACCCAGTACTTC.

This chain links TRBV29-1 with TRBJ2-1; TRBD1 is a possible D gene (5 bases). The CDR3 spans 11 residues. Germline loops: CDR1 SQVTM, CDR2 ANQGSEA. Trimming left V 5 bases short and J 14 bases short, with 16 bases between. The CDR3 bases are TGCAGCGTTCCGACAGCTCTTGACGAGTTCTTC. Translation gives CSVPTALDEFF.

This chain uses TRBV3-1 (or the pseudogene TRBV3-2) with TRBJ2-6, with TRBD1 as a possible D gene (6 bases). CDR1 and CDR2 (germline): LGHDT, YNNKEL (reference sequence). V dropped 3 bases and J dropped 0 bases, with 12 bases sitting between them. The CDR3 runs to 17 residues. Here the CDR3 reads CASSHKTGSSGANVLTF. CDR3 bases: TGTGCCAGCAGCCATAAGACAGGCAGCTCTGGGGCCAACGTCCTGACTTTC.

V usage is TRBV19 and J usage is TRBJ2-7, with TRBD2 as a possible D gene (6 bases). V dropped 5 bases and J dropped 1 base, with 9 bases sitting between them. This CDR3 contains 13 residues. Germline V gene lookup returns CDR1 LNHDA and CDR2 SQIVND (reference sequence). In DNA, the CDR3 is TGTGCCAGTAGTCGACTAGTATCCTACGAGCAGTACTTC. It codes for CASSRLVSYEQYF.

The chain couples TRBV29-1 to TRBJ1-3; possibly TRBD1 for D (6 bases). The CDR3 loop spans 13 amino acids. CDR1 SQVTM and CDR2 ANQGSEA come from the germline V gene. The V end lost 5 bases, the J end lost 2 bases, and 10 bases lay between the germline ends. CDR3 bases: TGCAGCGTTCTGACAGGCCCTGGAAACACCATATATTTT. The encoded protein is CSVLTGPGNTIYF.

V usage is TRBV6-5 and J usage is TRBJ2-1; the match to TRBD2 covers 7 bases. The CDR3 spans 12 residues. The germline CDR1 and CDR2 sequences are MNHEY and SVGAGI. J gave up 6 bases and V 6 bases, and 2 bases lay outside the gene matches. This CDR3 reads CASRGGSNEQFF. The CDR3, as DNA: TGTGCCAGCAGGGGCGGGAGCAATGAGCAGTTCTTC.

V usage is TRBV18 and J usage is TRBJ1-4, with 11 bases aligning to TRBD1. The CDR3 totals 16 residues. V lost 0 bases, J lost 7 bases, and 4 bases stayed unmatched. Germline values: CDR1 KGHSH, CDR2 LQKENI. Here the CDR3 DNA reads TGTGCCAGCTCACCACCTACCGGGACAGGGGGTGAAAAACTGTTTTTT. This codes for CASSPPTGTGGEKLFF.

DNA for the CDR3: TGTGCCAGCAGTCTCCGACTAGCGGGCCGAGAGACCCAGTACTTC. Protein sequence: CASSLRLAGRETQYF. This rearrangement joins TRBV6-5 to TRBJ2-5; TRBD2 aligns across 10 bases. CDR3 length: 15 residues. Germline assignment: CDR1 MNHEY and CDR2 SVGAGI. Unmatched junction bases numbered 7, after V lost 5 bases and J lost 4 bases.

The genes are TRBV18 and TRBJ1-1; perhaps TRBD1 as D (6 bases). Germline V lookup: CDR1 KGHSH, CDR2 LQKENI. Trimming stripped 2 bases from V and 5 bases from J, with 12 bases between. This CDR3 has 14 residues. The CDR3 is CASSPSTGWTEAFF. Here the CDR3 DNA reads TGTGCCAGCTCACCAAGCACAGGGTGGACTGAAGCTTTCTTT. Together with reference TRBV18 and TRBJ1-1, the CDR3 gives the full variable domain: NAGVMQNPRHLVRRRGQEARLRCSPMKGHSHVYWYRQLPEEGLKFMVYLQKENIIDESGMPKERFSAEFPKEGPSILRIQQVVRGDSAAYFCASSPSTGWTEAFFGQGTRLTVV.

The rearrangement uses TRBV24-1 and TRBJ2-7, with 7 nucleotides matching TRBD1. The CDR3 has 13 residues. V lost 6 bases, J lost 4 bases, and 5 bases stayed unmatched. CDR1 KGHDR and CDR2 SFDVKD come from the germline V gene. The CDR3 spells CATSTGDPYEQYF. The CDR3, as DNA: TGTGCCACCAGTACAGGGGACCCATACGAGCAGTACTTC.

The count of this clone is one. The V call is TRBV9, the J call TRBJ1-5, with 7 bases matching TRBD1. Germline trimming cut 3 bases from V and 4 bases from J; bases unmatched to any gene: 4. Per the germline V gene, CDR1 is SGDLS and CDR2 is YYNGEE. This CDR3 comprises 14 residues. CDR3 region: CASSGGTVNQPQHF. As DNA, the CDR3 is TGTGCCAGCAGCGGGGGGACAGTTAATCAGCCCCAGCATTTT.

The V call is TRBV5-1, the J call TRBJ2-2; a weak D match, TRBD1 (5 bases). Germline V gene data show CDR1 as SGHRS and CDR2 as YFSETQ. V lost 3 bases and J lost 7, with 16 bases in between. The CDR3 spans 15 residues. CDR3 sequence (DNA): TGCGCCAGCAGCTCAGTAAGGGGCTCGGACGGGGAGCTGTTTTTT. Translating it yields CASSSVRGSDGELFF.

Turning to this clone: Other DNA variants within this sample encode the same CDR3. This chain uses TRBV18 with TRBJ1-4; no definite D call. The CDR3 consists of 15 residues. Trimming stripped 3 bases from V and 0 bases from J, with 8 bases between. Germline V gene sequence: CDR1 KGHSH, CDR2 LQKENI. Here the CDR3 DNA reads TGTGCCAGCTCACCCGGGAGTGCAACTAATGAAAAACTGTTTTTT. Translating it yields CASSPGSATNEKLFF.

The chain has TRBV10-3 and TRBJ2-2; 9 bases fit TRBD1. The CDR3 extends over 16 amino acids. J lost 6 bases, V lost 6 bases, and 11 bases had no gene match. The germline CDR1 and CDR2 sequences are ENHRY and SYGVKD. The CDR3: CAISFSPGQGSGELFF. In DNA, the CDR3 is TGTGCCATCAGCTTTAGCCCGGGACAGGGTTCCGGGGAGCTGTTTTTT.

This chain joins TRBV6-6 and TRBJ2-3, with TRBD1 identical over 7 bases. V dropped 7 bases and J dropped 2; count of bases not matched to a gene: 9. This CDR3 spans 15 amino acids. CDR1 and CDR2 (germline): MNHNY, SVGAGI (reference sequence). The CDR3 DNA reads TGTGCCAGCAAACCCTCGAGGGGGCACACAGATACGCAGTATTTT. Its translation: CASKPSRGHTDTQYF.